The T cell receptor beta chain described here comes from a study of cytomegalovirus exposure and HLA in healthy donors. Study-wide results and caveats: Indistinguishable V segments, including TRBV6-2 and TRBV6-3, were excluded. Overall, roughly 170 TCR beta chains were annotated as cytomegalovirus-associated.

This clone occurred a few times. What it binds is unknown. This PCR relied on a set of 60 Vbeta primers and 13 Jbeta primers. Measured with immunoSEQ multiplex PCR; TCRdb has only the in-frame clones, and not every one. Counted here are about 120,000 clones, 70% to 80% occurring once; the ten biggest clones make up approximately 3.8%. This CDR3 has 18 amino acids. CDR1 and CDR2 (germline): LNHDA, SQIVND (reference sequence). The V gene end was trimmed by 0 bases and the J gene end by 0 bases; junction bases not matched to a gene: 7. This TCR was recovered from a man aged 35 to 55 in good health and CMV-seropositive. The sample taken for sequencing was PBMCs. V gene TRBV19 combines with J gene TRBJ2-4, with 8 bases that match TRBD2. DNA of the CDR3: TGTGCCAGTAGTATAGATCTCACTAGCGGATTAGCCAAAAACATTCAGTACTTC. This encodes CASSIDLTSGLAKNIQYF.